This T cell receptor beta chain was observed in a study of beta chain features in type 1 diabetes. Germline V gene sequence: CDR1 SGHAT, CDR2 FQNNGV. This CDR3 contains 14 residues. Trimming took 6 bases from V and 2 from J, leaving 11 bases between them. TCRB transcripts that were expressed got sequenced, as all of the isolated RNA had been reverse transcribed. Assay: immunoSEQ multiplex PCR; the TCRdb copy retains only in-frame clones and omits some. Seen here are 300,000 to 350,000 clones, 15% to 20% observed once, and the top ten hold roughly 0.045%. Notes on this clone: The target antigen is unknown.

Findings and caveats of the study: Because the template was cDNA, high-expressing cells might be over-represented. A closer apparent resemblance between naive, central memory and Treg TCRB repertoires was seen in patients than in healthy donors.

This clonotype originated in a young woman in good health. Sequences were obtained from naive CD4+ T cells from blood. V is TRBV11-2 and J is TRBJ1-5, with D perhaps TRBD1 (5 bases). CDR3 sequence (DNA): TGTGCCAGCAGGGGGGGAGGAGGCAATCAGCCCCAGCATTTT. Its translation is CASRGGGGNQPQHF.